One T cell receptor (beta chain) is described in this entry. This entry is derived from a study of blood T cell repertoires in COVID-19. Study-level information: Samples came from the United States, Italy and Spain, spanning acute and convalescent COVID-19.

Profiled with immunoSEQ multiplex PCR; TCRdb holds only in-frame clones, not every one. The sample includes 30,000 to 45,000 clones, roughly 80% of them seen just once. The CDR3 extends over 16 amino acids. Germline V gene sequence: CDR1 SGHNT, CDR2 YYREEE (reference sequence). V lost 4 bases, J lost 3 bases, and 11 bases stayed unmatched. The sequence derives from a man at least 80 years old with active or convalescent COVID-19. V is TRBV5-4 and J is TRBJ2-7; the match to TRBD2 covers 9 bases. Sequencing input: peripheral blood. The CDR3 protein is CASSPRGGRGYYEQYF. Here the CDR3 DNA reads TGTGCCAGCAGCCCGCGGGGGGGGCGGGGTTACTACGAGCAGTACTTC.